Shown below are 7 T cell receptor beta chains from a single sample sequenced in a study of control samples from healthy donors and cancer patients. The assay was immunoSEQ multiplex PCR, and TCRdb's table has in-frame clones only and misses some. The table records tens of thousands of clones, approximately 87% of them present only once. Material: PBMCs. These receptors all stem from a woman aged 40 to 50 with lung cancer.

The chain uses TRBV11-2 and TRBJ2-7, with 7 bases identical to TRBD2. The CDR3 is 14 residues long. V trimming: 4 bases; J trimming: 0 bases; junction bases outside the gene matches: 3. Germline CDR1 reads SGHAT; CDR2 reads FQNNGV. DNA for the CDR3: TGTGCCAGCAGCTCTAGCGGAGACTCCTACGAGCAGTACTTC. Protein product: CASSSSGDSYEQYF.

The chain couples TRBV10-3 to TRBJ1-2; D is unresolved. CDR3 size: 13 residues. Trimming took 2 bases from V and 4 from J, leaving 8 bases between them. Per the germline V gene, CDR1 is ENHRY and CDR2 is SYGVKD. As DNA, the CDR3 is TGTGCCATCAGTGAGGATTTGAGCTATGGCTACACCTTC. It encodes CAISEDLSYGYTF.

V usage is TRBV14 and J usage is TRBJ1-1; D unclear. V dropped 0 bases and J dropped 3 bases, with 8 bases sitting between them. This CDR3 contains 14 residues. Germline V gene data show CDR1 as SGHDN and CDR2 as FVKESK. CDR3 amino acids: CASSQELGHTEAFF. In DNA, the CDR3 is TGTGCCAGCAGCCAAGAGTTGGGTCACACTGAAGCTTTCTTT.

This clone has just a few counts. The genes are TRBV5-6 and TRBJ2-7; D is perhaps TRBD2 (5 bases). Trimming took 0 bases from V and 1 from J, leaving 8 bases between them. Germline loops: CDR1 SGHDT, CDR2 YYEEEE. CDR3 length equals 14 residues. CDR3 loop: CASSLGWESYEQYF. CDR3 DNA sequence: TGTGCCAGCAGCTTGGGTTGGGAGTCCTACGAGCAGTACTTC.

The chain employs TRBV7-9 and TRBJ1-3, with 8 bases aligning to TRBD1. With 5 bases clipped from V and 4 bases from J, the junction kept 7 bases outside the gene matches. CDR1 SEHNR and CDR2 FQNEAQ come from the germline V gene (reference sequence). This CDR3 has 15 residues. CDR3 amino acids: CASSPRTGSGNTIYF. The CDR3 region has the DNA TGTGCCAGCAGCCCAAGGACAGGGTCCGGAAACACCATATATTTT.

The chain employs TRBV19 and TRBJ2-3; D possibly corresponds to TRBD2 (6 bases). V was clipped by 7 bases and J by 6 bases, with 17 bases between them. Per germline, CDR1 LNHDA and CDR2 SQIVND (reference sequence). This CDR3 contains 14 residues. CDR3: CASNPASDLDTQYF. The CDR3 DNA is TGTGCCAGTAACCCGGCTAGCGACTTGGATACGCAGTATTTT.

V gene TRBV3-1 (or the pseudogene TRBV3-2) combines with J gene TRBJ1-2, with 8 bases lining up with TRBD1. With 4 bases clipped from V and 8 bases from J, the junction kept 6 bases outside the gene matches. Germline CDR1 is LGHDT and CDR2 is YNNKEL (reference sequence). This CDR3 has 13 residues. This CDR3 is CASSPRGRRGYTF. CDR3 DNA sequence: TGTGCCAGCAGCCCCAGGGGGCGGAGAGGCTACACCTTC.